This T cell receptor beta chain came from a study of response to subunit inactivated influenza vaccine. Study results and limitations: Authors suggested each seasonal flu vaccination may recruit only limited numbers of new T cells.

This clonotype was observed a few times. The antigen is not known. TCRdb processed the RT-PCR reads anew with MiXCR; each CDR3 protein has one entry. Here the sample spans about 180,000 distinct CDR3 sequences, over 8.5% being singletons. Sample: CD8+ T cells sorted from PBMCs, taken roughly 24 months after vaccination. This clonotype was sampled from a man between 45 and 75 years old who received an inactivated influenza vaccine.

As DNA, the CDR3 is TGCAGTGCTAGAGGCCTAACAGGGGACGGAAACACCATATATTTT. As protein: CSARGLTGDGNTIYF. V is TRBV20-1 and J is TRBJ1-3; 7 bases align to TRBD1. Trimming removed 1 base from V and 4 bases from J; junction bases left unmatched: 7. Germline loops: CDR1 DFQATT, CDR2 SNEGSKA (reference sequence). The CDR3 sequence is 15 residues long.